Presented here are 26 T cell receptor beta chains from one specimen sequenced in a study of blood T cells in healthy people across ages. PCR was performed a second time for about 7 to 12 cycles using a sample-barcoded 5' primer and a J-beta primer mix. TCRdb reprocessed the 5' RACE reads with MiXCR, giving one entry per CDR3 protein. The sample shows more than 1,000,000 distinct CDR3 sequences, approximately 25% of them seen only once. Separately, the same data were catalogued under a study of T cells of mothers and their children.

The sequencing sample was made of blood. These TCRs come from a girl aged 2 to 9 in good health.

Many counts were recorded for this clonotype. The chain has TRBV14 and TRBJ2-6; D tentatively reads TRBD1 or TRBD2 (5 bases each). The CDR3 length is 16 residues. Trimming stripped 0 bases from V and 2 bases from J, with 8 bases between. Germline V gives CDR1 SGHDN, CDR2 FVKESK. Here the CDR3 DNA reads TGTGCCAGCAGCCAAGATTGGGGGACTGGGGCCAACGTCCTGACTTTC. The encoded protein is CASSQDWGTGANVLTF.

A few counts support this clonotype. The rearrangement uses TRBV20-1 and TRBJ2-1; 7 nucleotides match TRBD2. With 6 bases clipped from V and 6 bases from J, the junction kept 11 bases outside the gene matches. CDR1 is DFQATT, CDR2 SNEGSKA, per germline (reference sequence). The length of the CDR3 is 14 residues. CDR3 in amino acids: CSANPGGRTNEQFF. DNA for the CDR3: TGCAGTGCAAATCCCGGGGGGAGGACCAATGAGCAGTTCTTC.

The chain carries TRBV28 and TRBJ2-5, with 11 bases that match TRBD2. The DNA end favors TRBJ2-1, so the J call may be wrong. Germline-derived CDR1 and CDR2 are MDHEN and SYDVKM. This CDR3 spans 17 amino acids. This chain's CDR3 is CASSLWRLAGKSNEQFF. CDR3 DNA: TGTGCCAGCAGTTTATGGAGACTAGCGGGAAAAAGCAATGAGCAGTTCTTC.

This clonotype appeared once. V usage is TRBV4-3 and J usage is TRBJ2-7; 8 nucleotides line up with TRBD1. Germline V gene data show CDR1 as LGHNA and CDR2 as YSLEER. V was pared by 4 bases and J by 5 bases, with 7 bases of the junction left unmatched. This CDR3 spans 14 amino acids. DNA of the CDR3: TGCGCCAGCAGCCCGCGGACAGGGAATGACGAGCAGTACTTC. This sequence encodes CASSPRTGNDEQYF.

In this sample, this clonotype turned up a few times. Mismatch with germline at one junction end may stem from a read error. This sequence joins TRBV7-3 and TRBJ2-2, with 8 positions matching TRBD2. CDR1 is SGHTA, CDR2 FQGTGA, per germline. This CDR3 is built from 15 residues. CDR3 DNA sequence: TGTGCCAGCCGATTGACTAGCGCCAGCACCGGGGAGCTGCTTTTT. Translation: CASRLTSASTGELLF.

V and J are TRBV11-2 and TRBJ1-2; TRBD1 agrees at 7 bases. The CDR3 is 14 amino acids. CDR1 is SGHAT, CDR2 FQNNGV, per germline. J was trimmed by 4 bases and V by 4 bases; bases with no gene match: 6. As DNA, the CDR3 is TGTGCCAGCAGCTCCCAAGGGACAGTCTATGGCTACACCTTC. Protein: CASSSQGTVYGYTF.

V and J are TRBV7-9 and TRBJ2-5; TRBD2 matches at 10 bases. The closer fit of TRBJ2-1 to the DNA end suggests the J call may be wrong. CDR1 and CDR2 (germline): SEHNR, FQNEAQ (reference sequence). The CDR3 consists of 15 residues. The CDR3 DNA reads TGTGCCAGCAGTCCAGCGGGGGGGCCGTTCAATGAGCAGTTCTTC. Residues: CASSPAGGPFNEQFF.

This clonotype showed up just a few times. The rearrangement uses TRBV2 and TRBJ2-5, with D possibly being TRBD2 (7 bases). The V gene lost 3 bases and the J gene lost 12 bases, with 17 bases spanning the gap. The CDR3 totals 13 residues. The germline V gene encodes CDR1 SNHLY and CDR2 FYNNEI. The CDR3, as DNA: TGTGCCAGCAGTGAGGGGGGGCAAGGGAGTGAGTACTTC. This sequence encodes CASSEGGQGSEYF.

The rearrangement joins TRBV11-2 to TRBJ2-1; the match to TRBD1 covers 7 bases. Germline V gives CDR1 SGHAT, CDR2 FQNNGV. V dropped 5 bases and J dropped 10; count of bases not matched to a gene: 11. The CDR3 has 14 residues. This CDR3 is CASSRSTGAGEQFF. As DNA, the CDR3 is TGTGCCAGCAGCCGATCAACAGGGGCAGGGGAGCAGTTCTTC.

Here the CDR3 reads CASSRLRDATQAFF. The DNA of the CDR3 is TGCGCCAGCAGCCGCCTCCGGGACGCGACCCAAGCTTTCTTT. The chain combines TRBV5-1 with TRBJ1-1, with D possibly matching TRBD1 (5 bases). CDR3 length: 14 residues. Trimming cost V 4 bases and J 9 bases, with 19 bases left between them. The germline V gene encodes CDR1 SGHRS and CDR2 YFSETQ.

This clonotype turned up a few times. This rearrangement joins TRBV6-2 or TRBV6-3 to TRBJ2-5, with 7 bases that match TRBD1. TRBJ2-1 explains the end of the DNA better; the J call may be wrong. Germline CDR1 and CDR2: MNHEY and SVGEGT. The CDR3 length is 18 residues. The CDR3 spells CASSSQTGTPSHYNEQFF. CDR3 bases: TGTGCCAGCAGTAGCCAGACAGGGACGCCGTCCCACTACAATGAGCAGTTCTTC.

The CDR3 DNA follows: TGTGCCACCAGCAGGAGACTAGCGGGGGACCTTACCTACAATGAGCAGTTCTTC. Amino acids: CATSRRLAGDLTYNEQFF. V and J are TRBV15 and TRBJ2-1; 12 bases line up with TRBD2. This CDR3 has 18 residues. Germline V lookup: CDR1 LNHNV, CDR2 YYDKDF (reference sequence). With 3 bases clipped from V and 2 bases from J, the junction kept 8 bases outside the gene matches.

In this sample, this clonotype turned up a few times. CDR3 DNA: TGCGCCAGCACCGCCGGGACAGTCTACGAGCAGTACTTC. Protein product: CASTAGTVYEQYF. J is TRBJ2-7 and V is TRBV10-2, with TRBD1 matching over 7 bases. The J segment lost 3 bases and the V segment lost 7 bases, leaving 6 bases of the junction unmatched. Germline V gives CDR1 WSHSY, CDR2 SAAADI. This CDR3 has 13 amino acids.

This clonotype was counted only a few times. The rearrangement links TRBV11-2 to TRBJ1-1, with D tentatively TRBD1 (5 bases). The germline CDR1 and CDR2 sequences are SGHAT and FQNNGV. V was trimmed by 5 bases and J by 0 bases, leaving 13 bases between them. This CDR3 is 15 amino acids long. CDR3 region: CASSISGRMNTEAFF. The CDR3 DNA reads as TGTGCCAGCAGCATATCGGGACGGATGAACACTGAAGCTTTCTTT.

V and J are TRBV4-3 and TRBJ2-1; 10 nucleotides agree with TRBD2. The CDR3 consists of 16 residues. V dropped 0 bases and J dropped 9; count of bases not matched to a gene: 8. Germline CDR1 reads LGHNA; CDR2 reads YSLEER. CDR3 sequence: CASSQDGAGGLREQFF. Written as DNA, the CDR3 is TGCGCCAGCAGCCAAGACGGAGCGGGGGGGCTGCGTGAGCAGTTCTTC.

A single count supports this clonotype. The rearrangement links TRBV7-8 to TRBJ2-5, with 9 bases that match TRBD1. The J call is doubtful: the DNA matches TRBJ2-7 better. Germline-derived CDR1 and CDR2 are SGHVS and FQNEAQ. The CDR3 has 18 amino acids. The CDR3: CASTYSRDRARSSYEQYF. The CDR3 DNA is TGTGCCAGCACCTATTCCCGGGACAGGGCCCGAAGCTCCTACGAGCAGTACTTC.

This clonotype was seen more than once but under ten times. The V gene is TRBV29-1, the J gene TRBJ2-5; 9 bases are shared with TRBD1. Germline V CDR1 and CDR2: SQVTM, ANQGSEA. V gave up 6 bases and J gave up 5 bases; unmatched junction bases: 13. The CDR3 totals 15 residues. CDR3 bases: TGCAGCGTCGACGGACAGGGGACTTTTCAGGAGACCCAGTACTTC. Translated: CSVDGQGTFQETQYF.

This chain uses TRBV20-1 with TRBJ2-3; tentative D call: TRBD2 (6 bases). Per germline, CDR1 DFQATT and CDR2 SNEGSKA (reference sequence). V was pared by 4 bases and J by 0 bases, with 11 bases between. The CDR3 has 14 residues. In DNA form, the CDR3 reads TGCAGTGCTAATCGCGGGGCTAGCACAGATACGCAGTATTTT. Protein: CSANRGASTDTQYF.

This sequence joins TRBV7-2 and TRBJ2-5; 10 nucleotides line up with TRBD2. The CDR3 covers 17 residues. Germline CDR1 reads SGHTA; CDR2 reads FQGNSA. Germline trimming cut 3 bases from V and 4 bases from J; bases unmatched to any gene: 11. CDR3 sequence reads: CASSFFTSGVSPETQYF. CDR3 in DNA: TGTGCCAGCAGCTTCTTCACTAGCGGGGTGTCACCAGAGACCCAGTACTTC.

The V and J genes are TRBV29-1 and TRBJ2-7; 7 bases line up with TRBD1. CDR3 length equals 12 residues. J gave up 6 bases and V 6 bases, and 8 bases lay outside the gene matches. Germline V gene lookup returns CDR1 SQVTM and CDR2 ANQGSEA. CDR3 sequence reads: CSVAGGLGEQYF. In DNA, the CDR3 is TGCAGCGTCGCAGGGGGTTTAGGCGAGCAGTACTTC.

The chain couples TRBV28 to TRBJ2-2; 7 bases match TRBD2. The CDR3 is 16 residues long. The V segment lost 7 bases and the J segment 2 bases; nucleotides outside the gene matches: 10. Germline CDR1 is MDHEN and CDR2 is SYDVKM. Here the CDR3 DNA reads TGTGCCAGCACCCAGTGGGCGGGGGTAAACACCGGGGAGCTGTTTTTT. It specifies CASTQWAGVNTGELFF. Full variable domain (outside the CDR3, taken from reference TRBV28 and TRBJ2-2): DVKVTQSSRYLVKRTGEKVFLECVQDMDHENMFWYRQDPGLGLRLIYFSYDVKMKEKGDIPEGYSVSREKKERFSLILESASTNQTSMYLCASTQWAGVNTGELFFGEGSRLTVL.

This clonotype was counted a few times. This rearrangement joins TRBV4-3 to TRBJ1-2, with D hard to call. Germline CDR1 and CDR2: LGHNA and YSLEER. The length of the CDR3 is 15 residues. V was trimmed by 0 bases and J by 4 bases, leaving 12 bases between them. CDR3 region: CASSQDRAELYGYTF. In DNA form, the CDR3 reads TGCGCCAGCAGCCAAGATCGTGCGGAACTCTATGGCTACACCTTC.

The gene calls are TRBV20-1 and TRBJ2-7; no firm D call. Trimming took off 2 bases at V and 6 bases at J, with 17 bases between the two ends. The CDR3 has 14 amino acids. CDR1 is DFQATT and CDR2 is SNEGSKA in the germline V gene (reference sequence). DNA for the CDR3: TGCAGTGCTAGACCAAAGACTCGAGGTCTCGAGCAGTACTTC. As protein: CSARPKTRGLEQYF.

This clonotype turned up a few times. V is TRBV28 and J is TRBJ2-5; a possible D gene is TRBD2 (6 bases). Germline CDR1 MDHEN, CDR2 SYDVKM. V was cut by 5 bases and J by 5 bases, with 18 bases left in between. The CDR3 extends over 15 amino acids. In DNA, the CDR3 is TGTGCCAGCAGTAAGCGACTAGACCGACAGGAGACCCAGTACTTC. Protein product: CASSKRLDRQETQYF.

This clonotype has only a few counts. J is TRBJ2-7 and V is TRBV13; TRBD2 agrees at 7 bases. The V and J ends lost 5 bases and 6 bases, in that order; junction bases with no gene match: 13. Germline values: CDR1 PRHDT, CDR2 FYEKMQ (reference sequence). This CDR3 comprises 15 residues. The CDR3, as DNA: TGTGCCAGCAGCCCGACCAGCGGGACGTACCTCGAGCAGTACTTC. This gives the protein CASSPTSGTYLEQYF. Full variable domain (remainder filled in from reference TRBV13 and TRBJ2-7): AAGVIQSPRHLIKEKRETATLKCYPIPRHDTVYWYQQGPGQDPQFLISFYEKMQSDKGSIPDRFSAQQFSDYHSELNMSSLELGDSALYFCASSPTSGTYLEQYFGPGTRLTVT.

This clonotype was seen more than once but under ten times. This chain joins TRBV5-1 and TRBJ2-1, with 9 bases aligning to TRBD2. The trim removed 4 bases at V and 10 bases at J, leaving 15 bases unmatched. The CDR3 totals 16 residues. Germline assignment: CDR1 SGHRS and CDR2 YFSETQ. The CDR3 protein is CASSRSEAGGRSEQFF. As DNA, the CDR3 is TGCGCCAGCAGCCGATCAGAAGCGGGAGGCCGGAGCGAGCAGTTCTTC.